The rows below give T cell receptor beta chains drawn from one sample of a study of T cell repertoires in ileal Crohn's disease. Sequencing was performed with immunoSEQ multiplex PCR; in TCRdb, only in-frame clones are kept and a portion is missing. The sample records several thousand clones, 69% being singletons. Sequenced: ileal tissue. The source is an adult with Crohn's disease. The CDR3 runs from the conserved cysteine through the conserved F or W. The D gene is left open where the match is weak. The size entry is marked missing in some rows and otherwise reads once, few, many or a size class.

j_gene | abundance | d_gene | len | v_gene | CDR3nt | CDR3aa
TRBJ2-6 | . | . | 17 | TRBV4-3 | TGCGCCAGCAGCCAAGATTACCGACTCTCTGGGGCCAACGTCCTGACTTTC | CASSQDYRLSGANVLTF
TRBJ1-2 | few | TRBD1 | 16 | TRBV5-1 | TGCGCCAGCAGCCCGGCGACAGGGAAGGAGGACTATGGCTACACCTTC | CASSPATGKEDYGYTF
TRBJ2-7 | . | . | 12 | TRBV7-9 | TGTGCCAGCAGCGCACAGGGCTACGAGCAGTACTTC | CASSAQGYEQYF
TRBJ2-7 | . | TRBD2 | 13 | TRBV11-2 | TGTGCCAGCAGCTCCAGACTAGCTTACGAGCAGTACTTC | CASSSRLAYEQYF
TRBJ2-7 | . | TRBD1 | 14 | TRBV11-1 | TGTGCCAGCAGCCTACGGACAGGGCCCTACGAGCAGTACTTC | CASSLRTGPYEQYF
TRBJ1-2 | . | TRBD1 | 16 | TRBV4-1 | TGCGCCAGCAGCCAAACCGGACAGGGGGGTTACTATGGCTACACCTTC | CASSQTGQGGYYGYTF
TRBJ1-1 | few | TRBD1 | 14 | TRBV2 | TGTGCCAGCAGTGTGGACAGGGTGAACACTGAAGCTTTCTTT | CASSVDRVNTEAFF
TRBJ2-6 | . | . | 16 | TRBV5-4 | TGTGCCAGCAGCTTGCGGACTTTCTCTGGGGCCAACGTCCTGACTTTC | CASSLRTFSGANVLTF
TRBJ1-2 | . | . | 12 | TRBV7-9 | TGTGCCAGCAGCTTAACAGGAGGGGGCTACACCTTC | CASSLTGGGYTF
TRBJ2-7 | . | TRBD2 | 15 | TRBV7-9 | TGTGCCAGCAGCCCGGGACTAGCGGTGTCCTACGAGCAGTACTTC | CASSPGLAVSYEQYF
TRBJ2-3 | . | . | 14 | TRBV11-3 | TGTGCCAGCAGCTTGGGGGCGGCGACAGATACGCAGTATTTT | CASSLGAATDTQYF
TRBJ2-7 | . | . | 12 | TRBV2 | TGTGCCAGCAGTGAAGGGGGCGGGGGCATCCTCTTC | CASSEGGGGILF
TRBJ1-6 | . | . | 14 | TRBV19 | TGTGCCAGTAGTATGGCAGTTTTGAATTCACCCCTCCACTTT | CASSMAVLNSPLHF
TRBJ1-2 | . | TRBD1 | 15 | TRBV10-3 | TGTGCCATCAGTGACTTTACAGGGGGAAGTTATGGCTACACCTTC | CAISDFTGGSYGYTF
TRBJ1-1 | . | . | 16 | TRBV4-1 | TGCGCCAGCAGCCAAGCCGGAGTAAGGGGTGACACTGAAGCTTTCTTT | CASSQAGVRGDTEAFF
TRBJ1-4 | few | . | 12 | TRBV19 | TGTGCCAGTCAGGAGGGCGAAGGAAAACTGTTTTTT | CASQEGEGKLFF
TRBJ2-1 | once | TRBD2 | 14 | TRBV7-2 | TGTGCCAGCAGCTCCACTAGCGGGGGGGCCTTCACCGTCTTC | CASSSTSGGAFTVF